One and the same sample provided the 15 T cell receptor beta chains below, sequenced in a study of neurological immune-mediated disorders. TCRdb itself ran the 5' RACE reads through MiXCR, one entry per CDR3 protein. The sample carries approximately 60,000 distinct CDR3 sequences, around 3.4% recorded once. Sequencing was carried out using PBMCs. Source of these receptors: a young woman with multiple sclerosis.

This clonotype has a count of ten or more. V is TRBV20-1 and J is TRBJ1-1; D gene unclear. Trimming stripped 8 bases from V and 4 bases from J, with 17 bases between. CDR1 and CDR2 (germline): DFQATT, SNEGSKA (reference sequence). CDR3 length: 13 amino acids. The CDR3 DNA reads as TGCAGTCCCCTGTACAATAAGGGCACTGAAGCTTTCTTT. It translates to CSPLYNKGTEAFF.

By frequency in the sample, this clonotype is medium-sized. CDR3 DNA: TGCAGTGCTAGAGGGGGCCTGAACACTGAAGCTTTCTTT. Its translation: CSARGGLNTEAFF. The rearrangement joins TRBV20-1 to TRBJ1-1, with D possibly being TRBD1 (5 bases). The CDR3 runs to 13 residues. Germline V gene lookup returns CDR1 DFQATT and CDR2 SNEGSKA (reference sequence). Trimming took 1 base from V and 0 from J, leaving 6 bases between them.

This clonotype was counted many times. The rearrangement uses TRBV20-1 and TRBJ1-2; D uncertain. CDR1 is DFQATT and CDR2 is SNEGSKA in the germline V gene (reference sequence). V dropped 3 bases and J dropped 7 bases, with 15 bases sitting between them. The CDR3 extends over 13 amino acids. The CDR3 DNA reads TGCAGTGCTAGTGACCGCCGTGGGGTTGGCTACACCTTC. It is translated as CSASDRRGVGYTF.

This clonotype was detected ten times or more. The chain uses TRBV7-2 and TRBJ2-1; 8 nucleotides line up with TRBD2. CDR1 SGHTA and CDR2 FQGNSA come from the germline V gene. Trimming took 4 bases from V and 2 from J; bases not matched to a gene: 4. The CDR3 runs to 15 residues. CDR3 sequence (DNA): TGTGCCAGCAGCTCTCAGCGGGAGCCCTACAATGAGCAGTTCTTC. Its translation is CASSSQREPYNEQFF.

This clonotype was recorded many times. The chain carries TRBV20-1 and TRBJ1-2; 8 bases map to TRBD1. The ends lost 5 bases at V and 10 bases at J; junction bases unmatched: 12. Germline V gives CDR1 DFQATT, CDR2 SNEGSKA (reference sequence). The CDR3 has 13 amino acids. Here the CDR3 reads CSAGKRDRKVYTF. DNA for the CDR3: TGCAGTGCTGGGAAAAGGGACAGGAAAGTCTACACCTTC.

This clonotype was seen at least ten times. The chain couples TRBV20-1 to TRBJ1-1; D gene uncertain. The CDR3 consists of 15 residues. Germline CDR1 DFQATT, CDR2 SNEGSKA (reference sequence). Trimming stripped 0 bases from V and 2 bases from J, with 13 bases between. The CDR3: CSARDLRLPNTEAFF. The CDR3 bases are TGCAGTGCTAGAGATCTAAGACTTCCAAACACTGAAGCTTTCTTT.

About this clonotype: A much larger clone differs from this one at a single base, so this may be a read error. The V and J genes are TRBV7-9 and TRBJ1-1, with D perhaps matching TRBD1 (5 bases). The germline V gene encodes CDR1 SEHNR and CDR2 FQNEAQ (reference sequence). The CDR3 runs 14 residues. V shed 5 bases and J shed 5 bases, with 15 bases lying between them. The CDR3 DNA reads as TGTGCCAGCAGCCAGGCTAGAGGGGAGACTGAAGCTTTCTTT. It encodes CASSQARGETEAFF.

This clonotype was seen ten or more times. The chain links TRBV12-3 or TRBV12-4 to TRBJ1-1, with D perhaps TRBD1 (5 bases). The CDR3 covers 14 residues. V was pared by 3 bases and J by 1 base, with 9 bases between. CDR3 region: CASSFGGTNTEAFF. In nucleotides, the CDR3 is TGTGCCAGCAGTTTTGGGGGGACGAACACTGAAGCTTTCTTT.

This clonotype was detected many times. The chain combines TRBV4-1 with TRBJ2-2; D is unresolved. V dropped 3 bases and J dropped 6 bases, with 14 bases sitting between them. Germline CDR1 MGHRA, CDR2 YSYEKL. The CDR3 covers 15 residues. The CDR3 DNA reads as TGCGCCAGCAGCCATTACGCCCCGACGGCCGGGGAGCTGTTTTTT. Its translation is CASSHYAPTAGELFF.

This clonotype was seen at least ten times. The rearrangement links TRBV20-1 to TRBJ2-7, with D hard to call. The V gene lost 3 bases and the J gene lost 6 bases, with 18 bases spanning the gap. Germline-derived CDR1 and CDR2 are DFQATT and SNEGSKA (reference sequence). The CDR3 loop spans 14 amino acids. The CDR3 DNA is TGCAGTGCTAGTTTAATCGGGCCCTTGGGCGAGCAGTACTTC. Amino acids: CSASLIGPLGEQYF.

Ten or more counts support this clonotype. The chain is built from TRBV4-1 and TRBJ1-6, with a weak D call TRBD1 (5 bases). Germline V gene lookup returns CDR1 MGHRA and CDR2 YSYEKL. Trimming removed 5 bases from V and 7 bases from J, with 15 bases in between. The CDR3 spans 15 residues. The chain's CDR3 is CASSDPGLLNSPLHF. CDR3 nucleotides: TGCGCCAGCAGCGACCCGGGACTGCTAAATTCACCCCTCCACTTT.

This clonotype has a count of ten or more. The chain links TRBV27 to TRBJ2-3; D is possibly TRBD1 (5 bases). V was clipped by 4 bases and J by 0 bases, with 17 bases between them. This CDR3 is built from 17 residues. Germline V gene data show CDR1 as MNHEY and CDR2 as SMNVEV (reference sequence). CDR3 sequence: CASSSTKTVTSTDTQYF. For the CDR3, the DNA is TGTGCCAGCAGTTCCACTAAGACAGTGACTAGCACAGATACGCAGTATTTT.

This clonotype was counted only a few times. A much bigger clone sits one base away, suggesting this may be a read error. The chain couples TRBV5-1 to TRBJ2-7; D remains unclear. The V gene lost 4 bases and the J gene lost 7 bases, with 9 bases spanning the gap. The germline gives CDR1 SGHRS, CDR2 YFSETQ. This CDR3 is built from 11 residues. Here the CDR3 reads CASSHGEEQYF. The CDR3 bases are TGCGCCAGCAGCCATGGGGAAGAGCAGTACTTC.

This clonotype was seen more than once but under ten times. CDR3 sequence (DNA): TGTGCCAGCAGCAAACAGGGGAAAGAGACCCAGTACTTC. Translated, it gives CASSKQGKETQYF. V usage is TRBV7-2 and J usage is TRBJ2-5, with 7 bases identical to TRBD1. Germline CDR1 reads SGHTA; CDR2 reads FQGNSA. This CDR3 is 13 amino acids long. Trimming cost V 5 bases and J 3 bases; bases outside gene matches: 3.

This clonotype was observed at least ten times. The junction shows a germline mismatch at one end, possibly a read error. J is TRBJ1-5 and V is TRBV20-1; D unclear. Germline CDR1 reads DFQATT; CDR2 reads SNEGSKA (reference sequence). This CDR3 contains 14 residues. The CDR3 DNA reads TGCAGTGCTAGAGATCCGGGTTGGGGTCAGCCCCAGAATTTT. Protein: CSARDPGWGQPQNF.